The sequence of this T cell receptor beta chain was determined in a study of blood T cell repertoires in COVID-19. The overall study: Both acute and convalescent COVID-19 samples were obtained from the United States, Italy and Spain.

Source study methods: The assay estimated nucleated cells by amplifying reference gene primers. TCRdb's copy holds only in-frame clones and misses some; the assay was immunoSEQ multiplex PCR. V and J calls and clone size are given by that table; D and trimming were obtained from the DNA. This sample carries approximately 61,000 clones, approximately 86% of them seen once, and the ten largest clones take more than 14%. The CDR3 has 17 residues. With 4 bases removed from V and 0 bases from J, the gap between germline ends came to 17 bases. In germline, CDR1 is SGHRS, CDR2 YFSETQ. The sample comprised peripheral blood. This sequence was found in a human donor in a cohort sampled during active COVID-19. The genes are TRBV5-1 and TRBJ2-1; perhaps TRBD2 as D (6 bases). CDR3 protein: CASSLTGTPSSYNEQFF. In DNA form, the CDR3 reads TGCGCCAGCAGCCTCACCGGGACTCCGAGCTCCTACAATGAGCAGTTCTTC.